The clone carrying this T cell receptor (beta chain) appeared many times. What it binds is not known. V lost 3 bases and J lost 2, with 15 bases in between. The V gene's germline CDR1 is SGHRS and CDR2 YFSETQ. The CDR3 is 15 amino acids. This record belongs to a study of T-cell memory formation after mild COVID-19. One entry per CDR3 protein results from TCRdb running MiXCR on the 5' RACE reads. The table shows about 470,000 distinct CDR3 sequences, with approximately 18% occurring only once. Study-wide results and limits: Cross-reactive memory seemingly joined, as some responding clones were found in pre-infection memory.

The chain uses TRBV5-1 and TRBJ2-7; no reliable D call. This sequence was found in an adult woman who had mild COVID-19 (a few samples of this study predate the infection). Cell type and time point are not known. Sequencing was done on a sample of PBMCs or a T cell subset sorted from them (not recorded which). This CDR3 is CASSSPLDGTYEQYF. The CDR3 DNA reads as TGCGCCAGCAGCTCCCCCCTGGACGGTACCTACGAGCAGTACTTC.